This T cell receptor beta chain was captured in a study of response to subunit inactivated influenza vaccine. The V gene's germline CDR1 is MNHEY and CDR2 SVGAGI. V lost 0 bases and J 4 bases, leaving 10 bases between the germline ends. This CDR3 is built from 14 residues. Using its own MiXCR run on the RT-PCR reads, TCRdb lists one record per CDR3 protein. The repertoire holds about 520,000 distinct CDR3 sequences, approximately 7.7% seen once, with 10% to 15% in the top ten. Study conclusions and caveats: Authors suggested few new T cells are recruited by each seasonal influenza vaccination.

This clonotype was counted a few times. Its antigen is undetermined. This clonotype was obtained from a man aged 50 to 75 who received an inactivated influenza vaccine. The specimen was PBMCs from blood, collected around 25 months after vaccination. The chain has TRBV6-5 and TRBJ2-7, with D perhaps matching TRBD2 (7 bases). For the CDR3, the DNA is TGTGCCAGCAGTTACTCGCGGGGGCAGTACGAGCAGTACTTC. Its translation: CASSYSRGQYEQYF.